This T cell receptor beta chain is drawn from a study of blood T cell repertoires in COVID-19. Germline CDR1 and CDR2: SGHDT and YYEEEE. Trimming stripped 5 bases from V and 4 bases from J, with 21 bases between. This CDR3 comprises 16 residues. Using immunoSEQ multiplex PCR, the repertoire was profiled, and TCRdb retains in-frame clones only, with some absent. The table shows 150,000 to 200,000 clones, with about 83% occurring only once. V gene TRBV5-6 combines with J gene TRBJ1-1; D is unclear. The clonotype comes from a man between 18 and 35 years old with active or convalescent COVID-19. Sequencing was done on a sample of peripheral blood. Here the CDR3 DNA reads TGTGCCAGCAGGGCGATGGAGGCTGGTTGGGGCACTGAAGCTTTCTTT. Protein sequence: CASRAMEAGWGTEAFF.